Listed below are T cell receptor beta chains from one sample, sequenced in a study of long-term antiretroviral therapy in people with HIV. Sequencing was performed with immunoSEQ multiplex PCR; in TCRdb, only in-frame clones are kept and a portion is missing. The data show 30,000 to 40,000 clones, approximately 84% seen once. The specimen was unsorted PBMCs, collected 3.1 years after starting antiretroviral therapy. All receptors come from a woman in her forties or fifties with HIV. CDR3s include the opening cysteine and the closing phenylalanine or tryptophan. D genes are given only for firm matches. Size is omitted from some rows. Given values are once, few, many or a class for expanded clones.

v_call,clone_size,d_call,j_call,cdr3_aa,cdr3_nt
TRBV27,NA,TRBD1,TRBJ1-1,CASSLYRTGEGEAFF,TGTGCCAGCAGTTTATATAGGACAGGGGAAGGAGAAGCTTTCTTT
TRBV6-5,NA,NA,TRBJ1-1,CASSYTQGMNTEAFF,TGTGCCAGCAGTTACACCCAGGGCATGAACACTGAAGCTTTCTTT
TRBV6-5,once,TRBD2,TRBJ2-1,CASSWRGSHGNEQFF,TGTGCCAGCAGTTGGCGGGGGTCCCACGGAAATGAGCAGTTCTTC
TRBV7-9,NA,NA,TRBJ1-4,CASSAYRAGDEKLFF,TGTGCCAGCAGCGCATACAGGGCGGGTGATGAAAAACTGTTTTTT
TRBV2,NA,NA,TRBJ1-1,CASQGTSHMNTEAFF,TGTGCCAGTCAGGGGACTTCTCACATGAACACTGAAGCTTTCTTT
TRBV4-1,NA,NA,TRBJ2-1,CASSLTFGRKGNNEQFF,TGCGCCAGCAGCCTTACTTTCGGTCGTAAGGGGAACAATGAGCAGTTCTTC
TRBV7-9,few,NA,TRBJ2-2,CASSAGQLGYTGELFF,TGTGCCAGCAGCGCTGGACAGCTTGGATACACCGGGGAGCTGTTTTTT
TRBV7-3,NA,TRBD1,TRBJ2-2,CASSLRGGADTGELFF,TGTGCCAGCAGCTTAAGAGGGGGCGCGGACACCGGGGAGCTGTTTTTT
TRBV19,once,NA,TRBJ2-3,CASSIASWVDTQYF,TGTGCCAGTAGTATTGCTAGCTGGGTAGATACGCAGTATTTT
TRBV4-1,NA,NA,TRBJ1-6,CASSQVKRNSPLHF,TGCGCCAGCAGCCAAGTCAAAAGGAATTCACCCCTCCACTTT
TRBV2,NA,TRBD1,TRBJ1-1,CASSGSGVDRGRAFF,TGTGCCAGCAGTGGATCGGGGGTTGACAGGGGGCGAGCTTTCTTT
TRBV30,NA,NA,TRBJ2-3,CAWSQSVGTDTQYF,TGTGCCTGGAGTCAGAGCGTAGGCACAGATACGCAGTATTTT
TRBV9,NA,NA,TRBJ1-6,CASSVGVDNSPLHF,TGTGCCAGCAGCGTAGGAGTGGATAATTCACCCCTCCACTTT
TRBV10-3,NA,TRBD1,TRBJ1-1,CAISEGGGTEAFF,TGTGCCATCAGCGAAGGGGGCGGCACTGAAGCTTTCTTT
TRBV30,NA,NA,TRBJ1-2,CAWSLSRKGVYGYTF,TGTGCCTGGAGCCTTTCCCGGAAGGGGGTCTATGGCTACACCTTC
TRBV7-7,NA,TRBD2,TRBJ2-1,CASSLGTSETYNEQFF,TGTGCCAGCAGCTTAGGGACTAGCGAGACCTACAATGAGCAGTTCTTC
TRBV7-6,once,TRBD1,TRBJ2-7,CASSGDREGYEQYF,TGTGCCAGCAGCGGCGACAGGGAAGGGTACGAGCAGTACTTC
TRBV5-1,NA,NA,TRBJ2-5,CASSLAGDGRSQYF,TGCGCCAGCAGCTTGGCAGGAGATGGTCGGTCCCAGTACTTC
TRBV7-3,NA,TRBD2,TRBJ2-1,CASSLTSGEQFF,TGTGCCAGCAGCTTAACTAGCGGGGAGCAGTTCTTC
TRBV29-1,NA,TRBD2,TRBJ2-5,CSVEGLAVLQETQYF,TGCAGCGTTGAGGGCCTAGCGGTCCTCCAAGAGACCCAGTACTTC
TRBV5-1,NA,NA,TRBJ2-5,CASSLGPGTGETQYF,TGCGCCAGCAGCTTGGGCCCCGGGACCGGAGAGACCCAGTACTTC
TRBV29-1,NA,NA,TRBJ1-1,CSGRGDFNTEAFF,TGCAGCGGACGAGGGGACTTCAACACTGAAGCTTTCTTT
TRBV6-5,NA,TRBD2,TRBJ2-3,CASGGVGTDTQYF,TGTGCCAGCGGGGGGGTCGGCACAGATACGCAGTATTTT
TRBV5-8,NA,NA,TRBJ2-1,CASSSQYNEQFF,TGTGCCAGCAGTTCACAGTACAATGAGCAGTTCTTC
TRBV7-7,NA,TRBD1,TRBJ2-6,CASSPYRGLSGANVLTF,TGTGCCAGCAGCCCGTACAGGGGGCTATCTGGGGCCAACGTCCTGACTTTC
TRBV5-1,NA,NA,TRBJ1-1,CASSLGPPRAEAFF,TGCGCCAGCAGCTTGGGGCCCCCCCGCGCTGAAGCTTTCTTT
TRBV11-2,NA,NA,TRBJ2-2,CASSLDEGLGAGELFF,TGTGCCAGCAGCTTAGATGAAGGGCTTGGGGCCGGGGAGCTGTTTTTT
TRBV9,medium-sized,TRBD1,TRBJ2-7,CASSGGQVSYEQYF,TGTGCCAGCAGCGGGGGACAGGTCTCCTACGAGCAGTACTTC
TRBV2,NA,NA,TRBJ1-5,CASSEVGSNQPQHF,TGTGCCAGCAGTGAAGTCGGGAGCAATCAGCCCCAGCATTTT
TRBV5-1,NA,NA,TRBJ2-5,CASSWGWGASETQYF,TGCGCCAGCAGCTGGGGGTGGGGGGCCTCGGAGACCCAGTACTTC
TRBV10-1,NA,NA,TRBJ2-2,CASSENRLNTGELFF,TGCGCCAGCAGTGAGAATCGGTTAAACACCGGGGAGCTGTTTTTT
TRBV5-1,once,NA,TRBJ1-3,CASSLGSASGNTIYF,TGCGCCAGCAGCTTGGGGTCAGCCTCTGGAAACACCATATATTTT
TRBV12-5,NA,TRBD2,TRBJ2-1,CASGLRGSGVGEQFF,TGTGCTAGTGGTCTCCGAGGTAGCGGGGTAGGGGAGCAGTTCTTC
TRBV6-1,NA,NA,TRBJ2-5,CASSELGGSGTQYF,TGTGCCAGCAGTGAACTAGGAGGGTCGGGGACCCAGTACTTC
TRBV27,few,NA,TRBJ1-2,CASTPVGWERTYGYTF,TGTGCCAGCACTCCTGTGGGCTGGGAGCGAACCTATGGCTACACCTTC
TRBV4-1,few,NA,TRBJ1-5,CASSLGGTSGQPQHF,TGCGCCAGCAGCCTAGGGGGTACCTCGGGTCAGCCCCAGCATTTT
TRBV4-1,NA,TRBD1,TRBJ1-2,CASSQVGGQVGSGYTF,TGCGCCAGCAGCCAAGTGGGAGGACAGGTCGGTAGTGGCTACACCTTC
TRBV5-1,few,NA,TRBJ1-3,CASSPTSGPNGNTIYF,TGCGCCAGCAGCCCTACCTCGGGGCCTAATGGAAACACCATATATTTT
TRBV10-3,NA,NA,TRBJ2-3,CAIRQTADTDTQYF,TGTGCCATCAGGCAGACGGCCGACACAGATACGCAGTATTTT
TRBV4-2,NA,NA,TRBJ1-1,CASSNGQTEAFF,TGTGCCAGCAGCAACGGACAGACTGAAGCTTTCTTT
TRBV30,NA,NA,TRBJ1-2,CAWNAEGSYGYTF,TGTGCCTGGAACGCGGAGGGGAGCTATGGCTACACCTTC
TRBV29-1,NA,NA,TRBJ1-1,CSVGQAPNTEAFF,TGCAGCGTGGGCCAGGCGCCGAACACTGAAGCTTTCTTT
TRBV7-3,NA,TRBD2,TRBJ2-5,CASSFSGGAGTQYF,TGTGCCAGCAGCTTTAGCGGGGGGGCCGGCACCCAGTACTTC
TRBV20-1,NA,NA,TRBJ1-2,CSARTAGGYTF,TGCAGTGCTCGGACAGCGGGGGGCTACACCTTC
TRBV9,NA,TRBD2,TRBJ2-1,CASSDRGASGGVNEQFF,TGTGCCAGCAGCGACAGGGGGGCTAGCGGGGGGGTCAATGAGCAGTTCTTC